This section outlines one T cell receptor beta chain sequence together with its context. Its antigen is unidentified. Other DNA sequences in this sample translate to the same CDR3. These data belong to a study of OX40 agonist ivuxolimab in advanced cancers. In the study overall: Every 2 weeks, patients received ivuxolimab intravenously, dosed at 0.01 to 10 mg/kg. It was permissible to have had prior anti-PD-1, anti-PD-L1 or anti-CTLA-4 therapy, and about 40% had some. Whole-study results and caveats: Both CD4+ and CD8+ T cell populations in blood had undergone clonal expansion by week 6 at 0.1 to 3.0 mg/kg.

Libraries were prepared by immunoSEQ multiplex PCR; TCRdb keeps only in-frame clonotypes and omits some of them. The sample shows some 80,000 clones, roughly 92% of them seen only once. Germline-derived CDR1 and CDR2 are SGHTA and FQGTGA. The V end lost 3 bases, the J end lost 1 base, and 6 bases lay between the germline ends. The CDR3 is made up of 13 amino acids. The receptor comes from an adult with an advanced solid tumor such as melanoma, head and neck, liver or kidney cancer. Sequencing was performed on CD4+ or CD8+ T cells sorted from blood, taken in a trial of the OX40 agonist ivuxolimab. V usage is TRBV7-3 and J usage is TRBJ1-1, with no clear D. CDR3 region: CASSLEGNTEAFF. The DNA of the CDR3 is TGTGCCAGCAGCTTGGAGGGGAACACTGAAGCTTTCTTT.